This T cell receptor beta chain was identified during a study of T cell repertoires in cytomegalovirus infection (dated by TCRdb to 2018 to 2020). Looking at the study overall: Recently identified HLA-C-restricted CMV epitopes, whose presentation resists viral immunomodulation, were targeted by peptide stimulations together with well-studied HLA-B-restricted epitopes. The HLA type of each donor mattered for the analysis, because public TCR beta signatures pointed to carriage of CMV infection along with the matching HLA type. Here is what the overall study found, with its caveats: Carriers of CMV infection plus the relevant HLA type were discriminated by the cumulative frequency of public TCR beta family members in the study cohort and in an independent 352-donor cohort. The ex vivo response was dominated by HLA-C-restricted CMV-specific TCR beta clonotypes, which also provided the single most frequent clonotype in two of eight donors.

The instrument given in TCRdb is Illumina HiSeq 1500. Clones were called with MiXCR by TCRdb after fastp trimmed the public reads at Q25, and only in-frame beta chains were retained. Each record represents a unique CDR3 protein, reported with the most common genes and DNA among its rows. In this sample the table shows about 60,000 distinct CDR3 sequences, around 21% of which occur a single time. 65% to 75% of the sample is held by the ten biggest clonotypes. This clonotype occurred a few times. Its antigen target is currently unknown. No base qualities exist here, and no much larger clone lies one base off it. What the treatment or condition label conveys for this sample: in vitro stimulation with specific CMV peptide epitopes to enrich CMV-specific T cells. The source was CD8+ T cells from cultured PBMCs, collected from culture after CMV antigen stimulation. The TCR sequence derives from a human donor in good health (CMV status not recorded). Some clones in this sample may be carry-over from other donors' samples.

DNA sequence: TGTGCCAGCAGTTACGCCCCACAGGGTGGAGGCGAAAAACTGTTTTTT. It codes for CASSYAPQGGGEKLFF. The chain was built from TRBV6-5 and TRBJ1-4; TRBD1 is a possible D gene, resting on 6 matching bases. Counted from cysteine to phenylalanine, this CDR3 has 16 amino acids. The only DNA kept is the CDR3, 48 bases in frame from the first base. Between the V and J ends, shortened by 2 bases and 8 bases respectively, the junction contains 18 bases. CDR1 and CDR2, per the germline V gene, are MNHEY and SVGAGI.